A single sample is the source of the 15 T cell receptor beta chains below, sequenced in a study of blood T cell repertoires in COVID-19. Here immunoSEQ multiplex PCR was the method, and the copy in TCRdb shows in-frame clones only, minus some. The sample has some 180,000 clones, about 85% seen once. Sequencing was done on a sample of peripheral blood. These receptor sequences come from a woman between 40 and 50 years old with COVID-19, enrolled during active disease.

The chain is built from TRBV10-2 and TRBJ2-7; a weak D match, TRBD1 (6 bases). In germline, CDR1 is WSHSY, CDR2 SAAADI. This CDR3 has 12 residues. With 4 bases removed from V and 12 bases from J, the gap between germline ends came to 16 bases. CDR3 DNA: TGCGCCAGCAGTGTGGATAGGGGGAGTGGGTACTTC. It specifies CASSVDRGSGYF.

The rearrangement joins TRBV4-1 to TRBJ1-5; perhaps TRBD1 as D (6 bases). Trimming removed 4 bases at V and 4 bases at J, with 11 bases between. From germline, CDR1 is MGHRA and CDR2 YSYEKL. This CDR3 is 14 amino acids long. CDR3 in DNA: TGCGCCAGCAGCCGAACAGGGTGGAATCAGCCCCAGCATTTT. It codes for CASSRTGWNQPQHF.

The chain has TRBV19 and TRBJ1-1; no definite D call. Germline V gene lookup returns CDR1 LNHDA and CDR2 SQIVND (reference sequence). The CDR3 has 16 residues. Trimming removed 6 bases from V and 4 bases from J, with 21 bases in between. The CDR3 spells CASRPETLGFFTEAFF. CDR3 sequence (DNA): TGTGCCAGTAGACCAGAGACCCTAGGCTTTTTCACTGAAGCTTTCTTT.

The DNA of the CDR3 is TGTGCCAGCAGCGTCACCCCCGGACTAGCGGGGAGACCCTACGAGCAGTACTTC. Its protein is CASSVTPGLAGRPYEQYF. The chain couples TRBV7-3 to TRBJ2-7, with 12 nucleotides matching TRBD2. Germline CDR1 is SGHTA and CDR2 is FQGTGA. This CDR3 contains 18 residues. The J segment lost 2 bases and the V segment lost 5 bases, leaving 13 bases of the junction unmatched.

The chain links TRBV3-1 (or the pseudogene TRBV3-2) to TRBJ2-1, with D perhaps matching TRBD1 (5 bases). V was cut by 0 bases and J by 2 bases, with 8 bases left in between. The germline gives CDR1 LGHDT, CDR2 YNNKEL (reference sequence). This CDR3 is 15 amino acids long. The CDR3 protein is CASSQEGRAYNEQFF. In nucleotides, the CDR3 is TGTGCCAGCAGCCAAGAAGGCAGGGCCTACAATGAGCAGTTCTTC.

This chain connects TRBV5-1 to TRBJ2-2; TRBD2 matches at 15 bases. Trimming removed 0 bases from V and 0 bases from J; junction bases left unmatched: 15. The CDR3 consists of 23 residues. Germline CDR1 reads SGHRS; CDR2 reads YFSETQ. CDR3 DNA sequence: TGCGCCAGCAGCTTGGGGTACACTTCACCGGGACTAGCGGGAGGCCCGAACACCGGGGAGCTGTTTTTT. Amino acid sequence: CASSLGYTSPGLAGGPNTGELFF.

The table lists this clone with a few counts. The CDR3 nucleotides read TGTGCCAGCAGTTACCCCAAACGGGAAGCTTTCTTT. Translation gives CASSYPKREAFF. The rearrangement joins TRBV6-5 to TRBJ1-1; D gene ambiguous. CDR3 size: 12 residues. Germline-derived CDR1 and CDR2 are MNHEY and SVGAGI. V was shortened by 2 bases and J by 8 bases, with 9 bases between the two germline ends.

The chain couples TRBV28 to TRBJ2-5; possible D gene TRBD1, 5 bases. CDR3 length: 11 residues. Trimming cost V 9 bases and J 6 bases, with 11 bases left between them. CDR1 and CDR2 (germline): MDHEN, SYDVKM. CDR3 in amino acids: CASQGLQTQYF. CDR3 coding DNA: TGTGCCAGTCAGGGTTTACAGACCCAGTACTTC.

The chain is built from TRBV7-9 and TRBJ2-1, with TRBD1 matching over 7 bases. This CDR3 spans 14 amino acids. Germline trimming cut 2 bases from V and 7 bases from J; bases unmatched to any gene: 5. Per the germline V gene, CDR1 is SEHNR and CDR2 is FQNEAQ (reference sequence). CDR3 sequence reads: CASSLSTGFNEQFF. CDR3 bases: TGTGCCAGCAGCTTATCGACAGGGTTTAATGAGCAGTTCTTC.

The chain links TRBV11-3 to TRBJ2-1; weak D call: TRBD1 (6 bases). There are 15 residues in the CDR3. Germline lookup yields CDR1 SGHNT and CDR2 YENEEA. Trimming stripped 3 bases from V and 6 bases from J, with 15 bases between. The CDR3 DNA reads TGTGCCAGCAGCTTTGGGGGCCCCCGGGGCAATGAGCAGTTCTTC. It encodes CASSFGGPRGNEQFF.

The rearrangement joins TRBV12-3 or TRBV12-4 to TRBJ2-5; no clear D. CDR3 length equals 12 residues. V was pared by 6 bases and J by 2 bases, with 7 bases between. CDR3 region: CASRSIQETQYF. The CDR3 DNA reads TGTGCCAGCAGATCCATTCAAGAGACCCAGTACTTC.

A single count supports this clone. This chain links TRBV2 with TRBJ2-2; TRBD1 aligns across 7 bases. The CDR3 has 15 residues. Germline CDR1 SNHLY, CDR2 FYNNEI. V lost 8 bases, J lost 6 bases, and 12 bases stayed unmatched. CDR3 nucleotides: TGTGCCAGCGGAGGCTGGGCCCAGGGGGCCGGGGAGCTGTTTTTT. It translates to CASGGWAQGAGELFF.

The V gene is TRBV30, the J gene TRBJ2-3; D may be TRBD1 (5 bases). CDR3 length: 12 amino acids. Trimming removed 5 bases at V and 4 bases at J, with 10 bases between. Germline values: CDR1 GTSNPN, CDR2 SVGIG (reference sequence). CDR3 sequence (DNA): TGTGCCTGGGTCAGCAGGGCAGATACGCAGTATTTT. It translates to CAWVSRADTQYF.

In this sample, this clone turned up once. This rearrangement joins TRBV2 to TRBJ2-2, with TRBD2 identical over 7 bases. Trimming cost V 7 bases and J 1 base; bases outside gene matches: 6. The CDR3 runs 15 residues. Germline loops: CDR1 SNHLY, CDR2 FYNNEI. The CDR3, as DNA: TGTGCCAGCACCCCCGGGAGGATGAACACCGGGGAGCTGTTTTTT. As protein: CASTPGRMNTGELFF.

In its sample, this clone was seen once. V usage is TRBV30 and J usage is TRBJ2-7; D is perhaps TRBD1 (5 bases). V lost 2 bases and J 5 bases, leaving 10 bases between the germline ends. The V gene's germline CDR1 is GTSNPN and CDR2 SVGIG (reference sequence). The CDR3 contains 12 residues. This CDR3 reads CAWSRQGDEQYF. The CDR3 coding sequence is TGTGCCTGGAGTCGTCAGGGCGACGAGCAGTACTTC.